A single T cell receptor beta chain is shown here with its context. Trimming took 8 bases from V and 0 from J, leaving 14 bases between them. The CDR3 covers 14 residues. The germline V gene has CDR1 ENHRY and CDR2 SYGVKD. The table came from immunoSEQ multiplex PCR; TCRdb's copy has only in-frame clones and leaves some out. The sample contains about half a million clones, almost 80% of which appear only once. Genomic DNA for unsorted samples, which was extracted with the QIAamp DNA Blood Mini kit, came from approximately 90 million PBMCs. The data were taken from a study of shared clonotypes between healthy human individuals. Study information: Participating donors consisted of two women and a few men aged 18 to 49.

The V and J genes are TRBV10-3 and TRBJ2-7, with D unresolved. Sequencing was performed on PBMCs. This receptor was taken from a woman aged 40 to 55 in good health. Some clones in this sample may be carry-over from other donors' samples. The chain's CDR3 is CAISPGTRSYEQYF. CDR3 coding DNA: TGTGCCATCTCCCCAGGAACGCGCTCCTACGAGCAGTACTTC.